This entry features one TCR beta chain sequence. The germline gives CDR1 MGHRA, CDR2 YSYEKL. CDR3 length equals 13 residues. The V gene lost 2 bases and the J gene lost 3 bases, with 8 bases spanning the gap. Deep-level assay runs were performed. Only in-frame clones appear in the TCRdb table, and some are missing; sequencing was by immunoSEQ multiplex PCR. The sample has fewer than 350,000 clones, more than 75% seen once. This sample was included in a study of shared clonotypes between healthy human individuals. The sequence derives from a man between 18 and 29 years old in good health. Sequences were obtained from memory CD8+ T cells sorted from blood. The subset is: CD45RO+ cells pooled with CCR7-negative TemRA cells. This chain connects TRBV4-1 to TRBJ2-7; D remains ambiguous. CDR3 loop: CASSQTNYYEQYF. For the CDR3, the DNA is TGCGCCAGCAGCCAAACTAATTACTACGAGCAGTACTTC.